What follows are 23 T cell receptor beta chains derived from one specimen sequenced in a study of metastatic and nonmetastatic thyroid tumors. Not a single patient had been given any form of treatment at any point before undergoing thyroid surgery. TCRdb re-clonotyped the PCR reads through MiXCR. The repertoire holds about 21,000 clones, with 20% to 30% as singletons. The specimen was blood. The receptors were sampled from a female donor with papillary thyroid cancer or a benign thyroid nodule (not recorded which). Some clones in this sample may be carry-over from other donors' samples.

In its sample, this clone was seen many times. The gene calls are TRBV7-9 and TRBJ1-1; TRBD1 agrees at 9 bases. This CDR3 spans 15 amino acids. V trimming: 5 bases; J trimming: 4 bases; junction bases outside the gene matches: 8. Germline CDR1 reads SEHNR; CDR2 reads FQNEAQ (reference sequence). CDR3 in DNA: TGTGCCAGCAGCCCAACCGGGACAGGGAGCACTGAAGCTTTCTTT. Translation gives CASSPTGTGSTEAFF.

The chain recombines TRBV20-1 with TRBJ2-7; 14 nucleotides agree with TRBD2. V gave up 3 bases and J gave up 3 bases; unmatched junction bases: 10. The CDR3 contains 17 residues. Looked up from germline, CDR1 is DFQATT and CDR2 is SNEGSKA (reference sequence). As DNA, the CDR3 is TGCAGTGCTAGTAGTCCCGGGACTAGCGGGAGTGTCTACGAGCAGTACTTC. Residues: CSASSPGTSGSVYEQYF.

This chain uses TRBV20-1 with TRBJ1-2, with TRBD1 identical over 8 bases. Germline V gene data show CDR1 as DFQATT and CDR2 as SNEGSKA (reference sequence). The V and J ends lost 0 bases and 7 bases, in that order; junction bases with no gene match: 10. The CDR3 extends over 15 amino acids. CDR3 protein: CSARDLGAGGVGYTF. CDR3 in DNA: TGCAGTGCTAGAGATCTTGGGGCAGGGGGCGTTGGCTACACCTTC.

With respect to this clone: A much bigger clone sits one base away, suggesting this may be a read error. The rearrangement uses TRBV4-3 and TRBJ2-2, with a weak D call TRBD2 (6 bases). This CDR3 has 16 residues. The germline V gene has CDR1 LGHNA and CDR2 YSLEER. CDR3 nucleotide sequence: TGCGCCAGCAGCCAAGATCCCGGGAGAGACACCGGGGAGCTGCTTTTT. It translates to CASSQDPGRDTGELLF.

The chain joins TRBV6-2 or TRBV6-3 to TRBJ1-1; the D is unclear. CDR1 and CDR2 (germline): MNHEY, SVGEGT. The length of the CDR3 is 11 residues. The ends were cut back, 6 bases at V and 10 bases at J, with 12 bases in the middle. The CDR3 protein is CASRYGRGAFF. The CDR3, as DNA: TGTGCCAGCAGATATGGCCGAGGAGCTTTCTTT.

This clone occurred many times. The chain links TRBV3-1 to TRBJ1-5; TRBD1 agrees at 9 bases. The CDR3 totals 14 residues. Germline V CDR1 and CDR2: LGHDT, YNNKEL (reference sequence). The V gene end was trimmed by 4 bases and the J gene end by 4 bases; junction bases not matched to a gene: 2. The CDR3 bases are TGTGCCAGCAGCCTGGGGACAGGGAATCAGCCCCAGCATTTT. It is translated as CASSLGTGNQPQHF.

V is TRBV20-1 and J is TRBJ2-7, with TRBD1 matching 8 bases. CDR3 length equals 14 residues. The V gene's germline CDR1 is DFQATT and CDR2 SNEGSKA (reference sequence). J lost 4 bases, V lost 1 base, and 6 bases had no gene match. This chain's CDR3 is CSARVGDRSYEQYF. The CDR3 DNA follows: TGCAGTGCTAGAGTAGGGGACAGGAGTTACGAGCAGTACTTC.

The chain has TRBV20-1 and TRBJ2-1; 8 bases line up with TRBD2. J was trimmed by 5 bases and V by 3 bases; bases with no gene match: 9. Germline V gene sequence: CDR1 DFQATT, CDR2 SNEGSKA (reference sequence). The CDR3 sequence is 15 residues long. Written as DNA, the CDR3 is TGCAGTGCTAGTCCCCCCGGGAGGGCCCACAATGAGCAGTTCTTC. Translating it yields CSASPPGRAHNEQFF.

The chain links TRBV20-1 to TRBJ2-7, with D maybe TRBD2 (5 bases). CDR1 is DFQATT, CDR2 SNEGSKA, per germline (reference sequence). The CDR3 totals 15 residues. V was pared by 5 bases and J by 1 base, with 18 bases between. CDR3 loop: CSAGKDGGTSYEQYF. In nucleotides, the CDR3 is TGCAGTGCTGGTAAGGACGGAGGAACTTCCTACGAGCAGTACTTC.

This clone was recorded once. A much larger clone lies a single base off, so this may be a read error. Other DNA sequences in the same sample also yield this CDR3. The gene calls are TRBV6-1 and TRBJ2-1, with TRBD2 matching over 12 bases. CDR1 and CDR2 (germline): MNHNS, SASEGT. The CDR3 length is 14 residues. The V segment lost 8 bases and the J segment 10 bases; nucleotides outside the gene matches: 9. The CDR3 sequence: CASSPGLAGGEQFF. Written as DNA, the CDR3 is TGTGCCAGCTCGCCGGGACTAGCGGGTGGGGAGCAGTTCTTC.

In its sample, this clone was seen many times. The J gene is TRBJ1-6, the V gene TRBV6-1, with D hard to call. Looked up from germline, CDR1 is MNHNS and CDR2 is SASEGT. V gave up 6 bases and J gave up 7 bases, with 13 bases separating them. This CDR3 has 14 amino acids. The CDR3 reads CASRTSLGNSPLHF. The CDR3 DNA reads as TGTGCCAGCAGAACCTCCTTGGGGAATTCACCCCTCCACTTT.

This clone was recorded many times. The V gene is TRBV6-1, the J gene TRBJ1-3; D is uncertain. The CDR3 consists of 15 residues. CDR1 MNHNS and CDR2 SASEGT come from the germline V gene. Trimming stripped 6 bases from V and 2 bases from J, with 14 bases between. The CDR3 DNA reads TGTGCCAGCAGACCCCGTGTAGGCACTGGAAACACCATATATTTT. This gives the protein CASRPRVGTGNTIYF.

Concerning this clone itself: With only one base between it and a far larger clone, this is likely a read error. The V gene is TRBV11-2, the J gene TRBJ2-3; no reliable D call. Per the germline V gene, CDR1 is SGHAT and CDR2 is FQNNGV. This CDR3 is 13 amino acids long. The CDR3 bases are TGTGCCAGGAGCTTAGAGACCGGCTTCGCGCAGTATTTT. This sequence encodes CARSLETGFAQYF.

The sample holds many counts of this clone. The chain has TRBV6-4 and TRBJ1-1; no definite D call. Per germline, CDR1 MRHNA and CDR2 SNTAGT. The V gene lost 0 bases and the J gene lost 4 bases, with 6 bases spanning the gap. The length of the CDR3 is 13 residues. CDR3 protein: CASSDSLSTEAFF. The CDR3 nucleotides read TGTGCCAGCAGTGACTCGCTCTCCACTGAAGCTTTCTTT.

This clone appeared many times. This rearrangement joins TRBV11-2 to TRBJ1-2; TRBD1 is a possible D gene (6 bases). V was pared by 5 bases and J by 7 bases, with 23 bases between. The CDR3 totals 16 residues. Germline V gene data show CDR1 as SGHAT and CDR2 as FQNNGV. CDR3 nucleotides: TGTGCCAGCAGCCCTAATCGGGGGCAGAGAACGTCTGGCTACACCTTC. This gives the protein CASSPNRGQRTSGYTF.

This clone was detected ten times or more. The chain links TRBV4-1 to TRBJ1-1; D gene unclear. Germline V CDR1 and CDR2: MGHRA, YSYEKL. Trimming took 0 bases from V and 0 from J, leaving 20 bases between them. The CDR3 is made up of 19 amino acids. The CDR3 DNA sequence: TGCGCCAGCAGCCAAGAGAGTGGATCCATGGGAGAACTGAACACTGAAGCTTTCTTT. Protein: CASSQESGSMGELNTEAFF.

V usage is TRBV18 and J usage is TRBJ2-1; D is perhaps TRBD2 (6 bases). CDR3 length: 17 amino acids. Germline values: CDR1 KGHSH, CDR2 LQKENI. The V end was cut by 3 bases, the J end by 2 bases, with 17 bases between. CDR3 in amino acids: CASSPRSGTPAYNEQFF. CDR3 in DNA: TGTGCCAGCTCACCTCGGTCCGGGACTCCCGCCTACAATGAGCAGTTCTTC. Based on the CDR3 plus reference TRBV18 and TRBJ2-1, the full variable domain is NAGVMQNPRHLVRRRGQEARLRCSPMKGHSHVYWYRQLPEEGLKFMVYLQKENIIDESGMPKERFSAEFPKEGPSILRIQQVVRGDSAAYFCASSPRSGTPAYNEQFFGPGTRLTVL.

This rearrangement joins TRBV4-3 to TRBJ1-5, with D maybe TRBD1 (5 bases). V dropped 0 bases and J dropped 5 bases, with 17 bases sitting between them. This CDR3 is 17 amino acids long. Germline CDR1 is LGHNA and CDR2 is YSLEER. This CDR3 is CASSQDRVGDGDQPQHF. The CDR3 region has the DNA TGCGCCAGCAGCCAAGATCGGGTGGGGGATGGCGATCAGCCCCAGCATTTT.

This clone was recorded at least ten times. CDR3 coding DNA: TGTGCCAGCAGTGAGAGAGGGCACCTAGGTTATGGCTACACCTTC. This codes for CASSERGHLGYGYTF. V gene TRBV6-1 combines with J gene TRBJ1-2; D gene uncertain. The CDR3 has 15 residues. Trimming pared 3 bases from V and 5 bases from J, leaving 16 bases between. Germline V gene lookup returns CDR1 MNHNS and CDR2 SASEGT.

The chain carries TRBV4-1 and TRBJ1-5; tentatively, D is TRBD1 (5 bases). CDR3 length: 15 amino acids. The V gene lost 1 base and the J gene lost 11 bases, with 18 bases spanning the gap. Germline V CDR1 and CDR2: MGHRA, YSYEKL. As DNA, the CDR3 is TGCGCCAGCAGCCAAGGGCGAGGGGTACAACAGACCCAGCATTTT. The encoded protein is CASSQGRGVQQTQHF.

This clone has a count of ten or more. Germline and junction disagree at one end, which may indicate a read error. The rearrangement uses TRBV7-9 and TRBJ2-1, with 8 bases identical to TRBD1. CDR3 length: 11 amino acids. Germline assignment: CDR1 SEHNR and CDR2 FQNEAQ (reference sequence). CDR3 residues: CASSSRDRISF. CDR3 DNA: TGTGCCAGCAGCTCCCGGGACAGGATTTCCTTC.

By share of the sample, this clone is medium-sized. The sample holds other DNA sequences that translate to the same CDR3. The CDR3 DNA sequence: TGTGCCAGCAGCTTAGGCCCGGGTGCCTCCTACGAGCAGTACTTC. The encoded protein is CASSLGPGASYEQYF. This chain connects TRBV7-2 to TRBJ2-7; D is unresolved. CDR3 length equals 15 residues. Germline assignment: CDR1 SGHTA and CDR2 FQGNSA. V was pared by 1 base and J by 0 bases, with 10 bases between.

Worth noting for this clone: The CDR3 does not end in the conserved phenylalanine or tryptophan, so this is likely a read error. The chain joins TRBV11-2 to TRBJ2-4; the D gene could be TRBD1 or TRBD2 (5 bases each). Per germline, CDR1 SGHAT and CDR2 FQNNGV. This CDR3 contains 14 residues. Here the CDR3 DNA reads TGTGCCAGCAGACCGATCTGGGGGAAAAACATGCAGTACGTC. Translation gives CASRPIWGKNMQYV.